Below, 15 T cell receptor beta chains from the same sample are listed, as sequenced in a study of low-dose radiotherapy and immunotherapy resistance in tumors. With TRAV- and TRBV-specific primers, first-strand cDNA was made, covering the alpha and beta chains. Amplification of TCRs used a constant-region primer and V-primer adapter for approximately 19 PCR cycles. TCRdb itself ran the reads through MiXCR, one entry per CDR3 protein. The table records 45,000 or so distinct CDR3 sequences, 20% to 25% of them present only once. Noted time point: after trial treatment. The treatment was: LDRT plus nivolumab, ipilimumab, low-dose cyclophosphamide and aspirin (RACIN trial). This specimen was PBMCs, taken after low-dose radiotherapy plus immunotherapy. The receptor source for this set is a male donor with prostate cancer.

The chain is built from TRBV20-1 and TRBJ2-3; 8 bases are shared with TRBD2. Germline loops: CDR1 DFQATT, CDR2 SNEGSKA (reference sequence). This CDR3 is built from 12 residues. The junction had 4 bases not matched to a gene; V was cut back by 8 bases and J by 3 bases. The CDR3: CSRASGTDTQYF. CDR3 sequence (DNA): TGCAGTCGCGCTAGCGGGACAGATACGCAGTATTTT.

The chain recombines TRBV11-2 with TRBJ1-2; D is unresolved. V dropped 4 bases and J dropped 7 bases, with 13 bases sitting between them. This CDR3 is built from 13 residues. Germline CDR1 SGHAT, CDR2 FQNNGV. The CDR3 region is CASSSNFPAGYTF. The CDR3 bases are TGTGCCAGCAGCTCCAACTTCCCGGCTGGCTACACCTTC.

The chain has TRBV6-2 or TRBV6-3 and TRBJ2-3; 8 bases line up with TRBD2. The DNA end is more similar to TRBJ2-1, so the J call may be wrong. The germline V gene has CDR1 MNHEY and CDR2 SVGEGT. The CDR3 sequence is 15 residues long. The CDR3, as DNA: TGTGCCAGCAGCCCTGGACTAGCCTCCTACAATGAGCAGTTCTTC. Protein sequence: CASSPGLASYNEQFF.

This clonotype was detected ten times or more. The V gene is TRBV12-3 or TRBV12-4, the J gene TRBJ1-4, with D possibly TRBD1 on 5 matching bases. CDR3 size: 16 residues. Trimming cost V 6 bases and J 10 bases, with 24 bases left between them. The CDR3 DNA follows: TGTGCCAGCAGCTCCCTCCGGGACCCCACGGGGGGAAAACTGTTTTTT. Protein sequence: CASSSLRDPTGGKLFF.

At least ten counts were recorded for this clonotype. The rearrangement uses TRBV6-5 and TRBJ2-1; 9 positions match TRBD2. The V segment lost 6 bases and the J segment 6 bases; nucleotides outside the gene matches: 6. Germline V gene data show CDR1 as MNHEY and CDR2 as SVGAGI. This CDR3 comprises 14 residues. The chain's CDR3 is CASSLGGGANEQFF. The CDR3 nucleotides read TGTGCCAGCAGCCTCGGCGGGGGGGCCAATGAGCAGTTCTTC.

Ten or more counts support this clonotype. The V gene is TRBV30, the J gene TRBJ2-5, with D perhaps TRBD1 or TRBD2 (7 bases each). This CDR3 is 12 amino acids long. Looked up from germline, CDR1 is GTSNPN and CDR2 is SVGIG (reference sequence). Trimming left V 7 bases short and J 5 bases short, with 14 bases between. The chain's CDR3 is CASQGGAETQYF. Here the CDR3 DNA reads TGTGCCTCCCAGGGGGGGGCTGAGACCCAGTACTTC.

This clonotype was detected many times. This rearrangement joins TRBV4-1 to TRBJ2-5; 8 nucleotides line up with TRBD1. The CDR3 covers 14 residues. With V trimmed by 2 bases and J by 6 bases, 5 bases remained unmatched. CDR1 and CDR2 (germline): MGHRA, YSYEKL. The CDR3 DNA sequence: TGCGCCAGCAGCCAACCAGGGGGCAAAAAGACCCAGTACTTC. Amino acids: CASSQPGGKKTQYF.

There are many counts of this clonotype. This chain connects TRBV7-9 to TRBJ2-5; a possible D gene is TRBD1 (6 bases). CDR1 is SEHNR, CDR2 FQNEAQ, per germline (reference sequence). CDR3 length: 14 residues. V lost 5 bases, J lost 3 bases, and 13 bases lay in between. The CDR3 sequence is CASSQGQEEETQYF. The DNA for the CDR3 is TGTGCCAGCAGCCAGGGACAAGAAGAAGAGACCCAGTACTTC.

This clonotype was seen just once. CDR3 DNA: TGTGCCATCAGTGACCGGGACAACCTTAACGAGCAGTACTTC. This codes for CAISDRDNLNEQYF. The chain links TRBV10-3 to TRBJ2-7, with D possibly being TRBD1 (6 bases). Germline CDR1 ENHRY, CDR2 SYGVKD. The CDR3 covers 14 residues. Trimming removed 3 bases from V and 5 bases from J, with 14 bases in between.

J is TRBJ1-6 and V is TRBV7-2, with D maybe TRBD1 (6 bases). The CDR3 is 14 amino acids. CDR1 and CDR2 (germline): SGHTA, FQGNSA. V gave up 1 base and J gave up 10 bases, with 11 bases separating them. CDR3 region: CASSLGGLGSPLHF. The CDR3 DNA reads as TGTGCCAGCAGCTTAGGGGGGCTCGGATCACCCCTCCACTTT.

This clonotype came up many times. The CDR3 reads CASSFPTSGGKADTQYF. CDR3 sequence (DNA): TGTGCCAGCAGTTTTCCCACTAGCGGGGGTAAAGCGGATACGCAGTATTTT. V gene TRBV12-3 or TRBV12-4 combines with J gene TRBJ2-3; 11 bases fit TRBD2. The CDR3 has 17 amino acids. V dropped 3 bases and J dropped 6; count of bases not matched to a gene: 11.

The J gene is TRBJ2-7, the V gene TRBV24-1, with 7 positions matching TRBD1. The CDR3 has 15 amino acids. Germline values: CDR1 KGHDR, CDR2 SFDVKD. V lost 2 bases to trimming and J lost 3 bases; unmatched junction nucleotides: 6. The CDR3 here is CATSDSGTESYEQYF. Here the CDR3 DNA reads TGTGCCACCAGTGATTCCGGGACAGAAAGCTACGAGCAGTACTTC.

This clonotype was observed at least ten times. The CDR3 is CSVRTGYNSPLHF. The CDR3 bases are TGCAGCGTTAGGACGGGCTATAATTCACCCCTCCACTTT. The chain links TRBV29-1 to TRBJ1-6; D remains unclear. The CDR3 contains 13 residues. CDR1 is SQVTM, CDR2 ANQGSEA, per germline. The V end was cut by 5 bases, the J end by 3 bases, with 8 bases between.

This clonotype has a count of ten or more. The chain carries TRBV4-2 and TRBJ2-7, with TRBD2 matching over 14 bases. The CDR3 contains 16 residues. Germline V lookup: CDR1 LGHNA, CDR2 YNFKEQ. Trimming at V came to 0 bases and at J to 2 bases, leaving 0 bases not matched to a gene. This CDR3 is CASSQETSGGAYEQYF. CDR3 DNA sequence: TGTGCCAGCAGCCAAGAGACTAGCGGGGGGGCCTACGAGCAGTACTTC.

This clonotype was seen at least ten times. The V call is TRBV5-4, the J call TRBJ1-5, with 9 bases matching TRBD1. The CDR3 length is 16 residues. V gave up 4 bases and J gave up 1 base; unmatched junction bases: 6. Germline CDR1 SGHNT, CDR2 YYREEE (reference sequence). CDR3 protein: CASSLQTGGSNQPQHF. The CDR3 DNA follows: TGTGCCAGCAGCCTACAGACAGGGGGGAGCAATCAGCCCCAGCATTTT.